This TCR beta chain was captured in a study of CD8 T cells in Susac syndrome. The CDR3 is made up of 14 amino acids. Germline CDR1 and CDR2: MNHEY and SMNVEV (reference sequence). The V and J ends lost 3 bases and 11 bases, in that order; junction bases with no gene match: 9. Reverse transcription of about 0.5 to 1 ug RNA used random hexamers. TCRdb reprocessed the immunoSEQ multiplex PCR reads with MiXCR, giving one entry per CDR3 protein. Among 400,000 to 550,000 distinct CDR3 sequences listed, approximately 85% were seen once. What was sequenced was CD8+ T cells from PBMCs. This receptor was identified in a human donor with multiple sclerosis. The chain is built from TRBV27 and TRBJ2-1; 8 positions match TRBD1. The CDR3 region is CASSLSQGATQQFF. CDR3 nucleotides: TGTGCCAGCAGTTTGAGTCAGGGGGCAACTCAGCAGTTCTTC.